These 28 T cell receptor beta chains came from one sample sequenced in a study of cytomegalovirus exposure and HLA in healthy donors. This PCR relied on a set of 60 Vbeta primers and 13 Jbeta primers. The assay was immunoSEQ multiplex PCR, and TCRdb's table has in-frame clones only and misses some. In total, the table holds 55,000 to 75,000 clones. The source material was PBMCs. Receptors were obtained from a woman in her thirties in good health and CMV-seronegative.

The chain couples TRBV27 to TRBJ2-1, with TRBD1 as a possible D gene (6 bases). CDR1 is MNHEY and CDR2 is SMNVEV in the germline V gene (reference sequence). Trimming stripped 3 bases from V and 3 bases from J, with 24 bases between. This CDR3 has 19 amino acids. CDR3 bases: TGTGCCAGCAGTTTGTACCTCTCCCGGGACACAGACCTCTACAATGAGCAGTTCTTC. It yields the protein CASSLYLSRDTDLYNEQFF.

The CDR3: CASSSGTGRRETQYF. For the CDR3, the DNA is TGCGCCAGCAGCTCCGGGACAGGGAGGAGAGAGACCCAGTACTTC. The gene calls are TRBV5-1 and TRBJ2-5, with 9 bases fitting TRBD1. The CDR3 contains 15 residues. V was pared by 3 bases and J by 4 bases, with 7 bases of the junction left unmatched. The germline CDR1 and CDR2 sequences are SGHRS and YFSETQ. Based on the CDR3 plus reference TRBV5-1 and TRBJ2-5, the full variable domain is KAGVTQTPRYLIKTRGQQVTLSCSPISGHRSVSWYQQTPGQGLQFLFEYFSETQRNKGNFPGRFSGRQFSNSRSEMNVSTLELGDSALYLCASSSGTGRRETQYFGPGTRLLVL.

V usage is TRBV4-3 and J usage is TRBJ1-2; 9 nucleotides agree with TRBD1. Germline CDR1 LGHNA, CDR2 YSLEER. The CDR3 totals 16 residues. V lost 4 bases to trimming and J lost 7 bases; unmatched junction nucleotides: 13. Written as DNA, the CDR3 is TGCGCCAGCAGCCGAGCCCTCCGGACAGGGGAGAGTGGCTACACCTTC. Protein: CASSRALRTGESGYTF.

The genes are TRBV11-3 and TRBJ2-2, with D possibly matching TRBD2 (7 bases). The V gene lost 1 base and the J gene lost 5 bases, with 11 bases spanning the gap. The germline CDR1 and CDR2 sequences are SGHNT and YENEEA. The CDR3 has 15 amino acids. The chain's CDR3 is CASSLARGGTGELFF. CDR3 DNA: TGTGCCAGCAGCTTAGCTAGGGGGGGAACCGGGGAGCTGTTTTTT.

Turning to this clone: This same CDR3 is encoded by further DNA sequences in the sample. The chain combines TRBV10-3 with TRBJ1-1; 7 bases line up with TRBD1. Germline V gene lookup returns CDR1 ENHRY and CDR2 SYGVKD. The junction had 1 base not matched to a gene; V was cut back by 0 bases and J by 3 bases. CDR3 size: 14 residues. In DNA, the CDR3 is TGTGCCATCAGTGAGTCCCAGGGGGACACTGAAGCTTTCTTT. Translation gives CAISESQGDTEAFF.

The CDR3, as DNA: TGTGCCAGCAGCACCCGGGACAGCTATGGCTACACCTTC. Translating it yields CASSTRDSYGYTF. The chain couples TRBV5-6 to TRBJ1-2; the match to TRBD1 covers 7 bases. Trimming cost V 4 bases and J 4 bases; bases outside gene matches: 4. The germline CDR1 and CDR2 sequences are SGHDT and YYEEEE. This CDR3 comprises 13 residues.

Concerning this clone itself: One end of the junction does not line up with germline, which may come from a read error. The rearrangement links TRBV18 to TRBJ1-1; 8 positions match TRBD1. Germline V gene lookup returns CDR1 KGHSH and CDR2 LQKENI. The CDR3 sequence is 13 residues long. Here the CDR3 reads CASLPGQATEDFF. The DNA of the CDR3 is TGTGCCAGCTTGCCGGGACAGGCCACTGAAGATTTCTTT.

This rearrangement joins TRBV4-1 to TRBJ2-5; D is possibly TRBD2 (6 bases). V lost 3 bases and J lost 5, with 25 bases in between. CDR1 MGHRA and CDR2 YSYEKL come from the germline V gene. The CDR3 sequence is 18 residues long. CDR3 in DNA: TGCGCCAGCAGCCAGCTCCTGGTGGGACTTGGCCTAGAGGAGACCCAGTACTTC. This sequence encodes CASSQLLVGLGLEETQYF.

This chain joins TRBV7-8 and TRBJ2-2; 7 bases are shared with TRBD1. The CDR3 has 17 residues. CDR1 and CDR2 (germline): SGHVS, FQNEAQ. With 5 bases clipped from V and 3 bases from J, the junction kept 12 bases outside the gene matches. CDR3 nucleotides: TGTGCCAGCAGCCTAAAACCGGGACAGTTCGACACCGGGGAGCTGTTTTTT. This encodes CASSLKPGQFDTGELFF.

The chain couples TRBV7-2 to TRBJ1-1, with D hard to call. V lost 2 bases to trimming and J lost 0 bases, with 7 bases between them. CDR1 SGHTA and CDR2 FQGNSA come from the germline V gene. CDR3 length: 14 amino acids. As DNA, the CDR3 is TGTGCCAGCAGCTTACGCAACATGAACACTGAAGCTTTCTTT. Protein sequence: CASSLRNMNTEAFF. Based on the CDR3 plus reference TRBV7-2 and TRBJ1-1, the full variable domain is GAGVSQSPSNKVTEKGKDVELRCDPISGHTALYWYRQSLGQGLEFLIYFQGNSAPDKSGLPSDRFSAERTGGSVSTLTIQRTQQEDSAVYLCASSLRNMNTEAFFGQGTRLTVV.

The gene calls are TRBV28 and TRBJ1-1; D remains ambiguous. The germline gives CDR1 MDHEN, CDR2 SYDVKM. V was clipped by 6 bases and J by 5 bases, with 10 bases between them. The CDR3 contains 12 residues. CDR3 protein: CASRAPGTEAFF. The CDR3 nucleotides are TGTGCCAGCAGGGCGCCGGGGACTGAAGCTTTCTTT. Looking up the rest from reference TRBV28 and TRBJ1-1 gives the full variable domain: DVKVTQSSRYLVKRTGEKVFLECVQDMDHENMFWYRQDPGLGLRLIYFSYDVKMKEKGDIPEGYSVSREKKERFSLILESASTNQTSMYLCASRAPGTEAFFGQGTRLTVV.

V usage is TRBV30 and J usage is TRBJ1-3; D may be TRBD1 (6 bases). The CDR3 loop spans 15 amino acids. The V gene's germline CDR1 is GTSNPN and CDR2 SVGIG (reference sequence). Trimming left V 5 bases short and J 8 bases short, with 22 bases between. The CDR3 region is CAWVSPGQGKDTIYF. Written as DNA, the CDR3 is TGTGCCTGGGTCTCGCCCGGGCAGGGGAAGGACACCATATATTTT.

The J gene is TRBJ1-1, the V gene TRBV6-1; D gene unclear. The CDR3 length is 15 residues. V lost 2 bases, J lost 5 bases, and 15 bases lay in between. Germline V lookup: CDR1 MNHNS, CDR2 SASEGT. The CDR3 here is CASSELVSGPTEAFF. The CDR3 DNA sequence: TGTGCCAGCAGTGAACTAGTAAGTGGTCCTACTGAAGCTTTCTTT.

The genes are TRBV30 and TRBJ1-6, with TRBD1 identical over 12 bases. The germline CDR1 and CDR2 sequences are GTSNPN and SVGIG (reference sequence). The junction had 10 bases not matched to a gene; V was cut back by 2 bases and J by 11 bases. The CDR3 has 16 residues. This CDR3 is CAWSRGQGAVGAPLHF. CDR3 DNA sequence: TGTGCCTGGAGTCGGGGACAGGGGGCGGTGGGGGCACCCCTCCACTTT. Looking up the rest from reference TRBV30 and TRBJ1-6 gives the full variable domain: SQTIHQWPATLVQPVGSPLSLECTVEGTSNPNLYWYRQAAGRGLQLLFYSVGIGQISSEVPQNLSASRPQDRQFILSSKKLLLSDSGFYLCAWSRGQGAVGAPLHFGNGTRLTVT.

The rearrangement joins TRBV19 to TRBJ2-1; 10 bases match TRBD2. CDR3 size: 15 residues. With 4 bases clipped from V and 4 bases from J, the junction kept 4 bases outside the gene matches. Germline lookup yields CDR1 LNHDA and CDR2 SQIVND (reference sequence). This chain's CDR3 is CASSRSGGVYNEQFF. In nucleotides, the CDR3 is TGTGCCAGTAGTAGGAGCGGGGGGGTTTACAATGAGCAGTTCTTC. The variable domain in full, completed from reference TRBV19 and TRBJ2-1, reads DGGITQSPKYLFRKEGQNVTLSCEQNLNHDAMYWYRQDPGQGLRLIYYSQIVNDFQKGDIAEGYSVSREKKESFPLTVTSAQKNPTAFYLCASSRSGGVYNEQFFGPGTRLTVL.

V and J are TRBV29-1 and TRBJ2-5; D perhaps matches TRBD2 (6 bases). The V and J ends lost 7 bases and 5 bases respectively, with 11 bases between them. CDR1 SQVTM and CDR2 ANQGSEA come from the germline V gene. CDR3 length: 11 amino acids. CDR3 in amino acids: CSAAGLETQYF. Here the CDR3 DNA reads TGCAGCGCCGCGGGACTGGAGACCCAGTACTTC.

The chain carries TRBV6-6 and TRBJ1-1; D uncertain. CDR1 and CDR2 from the germline V gene are MNHNY and SVGAGI (reference sequence). The CDR3 contains 10 residues. V was shortened by 8 bases and J by 2 bases, with 3 bases between the two germline ends. The CDR3 spells CASVNTEAFF. The CDR3 DNA reads TGTGCCAGCGTAAACACTGAAGCTTTCTTT.

CDR3 region: CAIPRGDTQYF. Here the CDR3 DNA reads TGTGCCATCCCCAGGGGGGATACGCAGTATTTT. The rearrangement uses TRBV13 and TRBJ2-3; TRBD1 aligns across 7 bases. The germline V gene has CDR1 PRHDT and CDR2 FYEKMQ (reference sequence). The CDR3 runs 11 residues. J lost 6 bases, V lost 10 bases, and 4 bases had no gene match.

V and J are TRBV7-9 and TRBJ1-2; D unclear. V shed 5 bases and J shed 8 bases, with 18 bases lying between them. The CDR3 runs to 14 residues. In germline, CDR1 is SEHNR, CDR2 FQNEAQ (reference sequence). In nucleotides, the CDR3 is TGTGCCAGCAGCACGAGCGGGGTAGGGCAGGGCTACACCTTC. Its translation: CASSTSGVGQGYTF.

V usage is TRBV5-4 and J usage is TRBJ2-6, with 12 bases identical to TRBD2. Germline values: CDR1 SGHNT, CDR2 YYREEE (reference sequence). The CDR3 is 18 residues long. The V segment lost 4 bases and the J segment 3 bases; nucleotides outside the gene matches: 8. This CDR3 reads CASSPPTSGRGGANVLTF. Written as DNA, the CDR3 is TGTGCCAGCAGCCCCCCGACTAGCGGGAGAGGTGGGGCCAACGTCCTGACTTTC.

This chain links TRBV30 with TRBJ2-4; 8 bases match TRBD2. CDR3 length: 19 residues. V was pared by 1 base and J by 0 bases, with 14 bases of the junction left unmatched. Germline CDR1 reads GTSNPN; CDR2 reads SVGIG (reference sequence). Here the CDR3 reads CAWSAPGGGGFLAKNIQYF. As DNA, the CDR3 is TGTGCCTGGAGTGCCCCGGGGGGCGGGGGGTTTCTAGCCAAAAACATTCAGTACTTC.

The CDR3 protein is CASSFLGGTEAFF. CDR3 coding DNA: TGTGCCAGCAGCTTCCTAGGGGGCACTGAAGCTTTCTTT. V is TRBV5-6 and J is TRBJ1-1; D may be TRBD1 (6 bases). Trimming shortened V by 2 bases and J by 4 bases, and 9 bases separated the two germline ends. Germline values: CDR1 SGHDT, CDR2 YYEEEE. The CDR3 is 13 residues long.

The CDR3 region is CASSPTGDLQPQHF. For the CDR3, the DNA is TGTGCCAGTTCACCCACAGGGGACCTACAGCCCCAGCATTTT. The chain joins TRBV28 to TRBJ1-5; 7 bases are a match to TRBD1. The junction had 12 bases not matched to a gene; V was cut back by 9 bases and J by 7 bases. The CDR3 totals 14 residues. CDR1 and CDR2 from the germline V gene are MDHEN and SYDVKM. Full variable domain (remainder filled in from reference TRBV28 and TRBJ1-5): DVKVTQSSRYLVKRTGEKVFLECVQDMDHENMFWYRQDPGLGLRLIYFSYDVKMKEKGDIPEGYSVSREKKERFSLILESASTNQTSMYLCASSPTGDLQPQHFGDGTRLSIL.

The CDR3 here is CASSQAGQGGQQYF. The CDR3 DNA reads TGCGCCAGCAGCCAAGCAGGACAGGGTGGCCAGCAGTACTTC. The V call is TRBV4-1, the J call TRBJ2-7; 8 nucleotides line up with TRBD1. The V gene's germline CDR1 is MGHRA and CDR2 YSYEKL. After removal of 1 base from V and 8 bases from J, the junction contained 7 bases not matched to a gene. The CDR3 runs 14 residues.

This sequence joins TRBV7-3 and TRBJ2-7, with a tentative D call TRBD2 (6 bases). There are 13 residues in the CDR3. V was cut by 5 bases and J by 5 bases, with 13 bases left in between. The germline gives CDR1 SGHTA, CDR2 FQGTGA. CDR3 residues: CASSAEGLDEQYF. The CDR3 bases are TGTGCCAGCAGCGCGGAGGGCCTCGACGAGCAGTACTTC.

This chain connects TRBV19 to TRBJ2-7, with D tentatively TRBD2 (6 bases). Germline V lookup: CDR1 LNHDA, CDR2 SQIVND (reference sequence). V was pared by 0 bases and J by 6 bases, with 18 bases between. The CDR3 runs to 16 residues. Here the CDR3 reads CASSIEGGVPAGEQYF. CDR3 nucleotide sequence: TGTGCCAGTAGTATAGAGGGGGGAGTCCCCGCCGGCGAGCAGTACTTC.

V is TRBV18 and J is TRBJ1-1; D is uncertain. Deletions cut 3 bases from V and 5 bases from J, with 16 bases between. Germline assignment: CDR1 KGHSH and CDR2 LQKENI. The CDR3 spans 15 residues. The CDR3 here is CASSPGEAWRTEAFF. For the CDR3, the DNA is TGTGCCAGCTCACCCGGCGAGGCTTGGAGGACTGAAGCTTTCTTT. The complete variable domain, with remaining parts taken from reference TRBV18 and TRBJ1-1, reads NAGVMQNPRHLVRRRGQEARLRCSPMKGHSHVYWYRQLPEEGLKFMVYLQKENIIDESGMPKERFSAEFPKEGPSILRIQQVVRGDSAAYFCASSPGEAWRTEAFFGQGTRLTVV.

This CDR3 reads CASSFRTDSPGYGYTF. Here the CDR3 DNA reads TGCGCCAGCAGCTTTAGGACGGATAGCCCGGGGTATGGCTACACCTTC. The rearrangement joins TRBV5-1 to TRBJ1-2; D unresolved. V shed 2 bases and J shed 5 bases, with 19 bases lying between them. Germline V gene sequence: CDR1 SGHRS, CDR2 YFSETQ. The length of the CDR3 is 16 residues.